This T cell receptor beta chain emerged from a study of long-term antiretroviral therapy in people with HIV. General study findings and limits: Subsequent to ART, diversity was augmented yet persisted below that of transplant donor controls.

Notes on this clone: Its antigen is still unknown.

No donor had fewer than one pre-ART PBMC sample or fewer than two post-ART PBMC samples. Each participant with HIV received care in the United States. Germline loops: CDR1 SNHLY, CDR2 FYNNEI. Unmatched junction bases numbered 7, after V lost 1 base and J lost 2 bases. This CDR3 region has 17 residues. Samples were assayed with immunoSEQ v3.0 at survey level. Sequencing was performed with immunoSEQ multiplex PCR; in TCRdb, only in-frame clones are kept and a portion is missing. The sample lists approximately 25,000 clones, 80% to 90% seen once, with under 6% in the top ten. The clonotype was recovered from a man younger than 40 with HIV. This sample comprised unsorted PBMCs, obtained around 4.6 years after starting antiretroviral therapy. The rearrangement joins TRBV2 to TRBJ2-7; 11 nucleotides agree with TRBD1. Here the CDR3 reads CASSEGGQGAGTYEQYF. The CDR3 region has the DNA TGTGCCAGCAGTGAAGGCGGACAGGGGGCAGGAACCTACGAGCAGTACTTC.